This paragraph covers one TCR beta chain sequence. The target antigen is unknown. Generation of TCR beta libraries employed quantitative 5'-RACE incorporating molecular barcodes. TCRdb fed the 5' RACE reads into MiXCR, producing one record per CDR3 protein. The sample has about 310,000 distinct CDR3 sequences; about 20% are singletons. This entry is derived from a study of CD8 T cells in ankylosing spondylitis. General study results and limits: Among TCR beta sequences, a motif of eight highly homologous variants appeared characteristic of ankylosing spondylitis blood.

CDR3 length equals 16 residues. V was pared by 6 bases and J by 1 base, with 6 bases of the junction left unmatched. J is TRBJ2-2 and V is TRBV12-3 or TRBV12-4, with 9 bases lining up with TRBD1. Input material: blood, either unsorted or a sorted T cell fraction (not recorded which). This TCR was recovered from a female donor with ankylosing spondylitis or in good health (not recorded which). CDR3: CASRAGTGRNTGELFF. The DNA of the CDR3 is TGTGCCAGCAGAGCCGGGACAGGGAGGAACACCGGGGAGCTGTTTTTT.